These T cell receptor beta chains were read from a single sample in a study of neurological immune-mediated disorders. TCRdb ran MiXCR on the 5' RACE reads and lists one entry per CDR3 protein. The table records 40,000 or so distinct CDR3 sequences, less than 3.5% of them present only once. Sequenced input: PBMCs. All receptors come from a woman aged 55-75 years with multiple sclerosis. CDR3s include the opening cysteine and the closing phenylalanine or tryptophan. Fields, in order: D gene, clone size, V gene, J gene, CDR3 protein, CDR3 DNA. D genes are given only for firm matches. Clone sizes are given selectively: once, few, many, or a class where the clone is expanded.

TRBD1,many,TRBV20-1,TRBJ1-1,CSARRDREAFF,TGCAGTGCTAGGAGGGACAGGGAAGCTTTCTTT
NA,many,TRBV5-1,TRBJ1-1,CASSLLVGNTEAFF,TGCGCCAGCAGCTTGCTGGTCGGGAACACTGAAGCTTTCTTT
TRBD2,many,TRBV5-1,TRBJ2-1,CASSPASGGTYNEQFF,TGCGCCAGCAGTCCCGCTAGCGGGGGGACCTACAATGAGCAGTTCTTC
TRBD1,many,TRBV5-1,TRBJ2-5,CASSLTGGAQVQSETQYF,TGCGCCAGCAGCTTGACAGGGGGAGCGCAGGTACAATCGGAGACCCAGTACTTC
TRBD1,many,TRBV20-1,TRBJ2-7,CRARDRVRYEQYF,TGCAGGGCACGGGACAGGGTGAGATACGAGCAGTACTTC
NA,NA,TRBV5-6,TRBJ1-5,CASSTTAGAGNQPQHF,TGTGCCAGCAGCACCACCGCAGGGGCTGGCAATCAGCCCCAGCATTTT
TRBD1,NA,TRBV27,TRBJ2-7,CASSRQGINYEQYF,TGTGCCAGCAGTCGACAGGGCATTAACTACGAGCAGTACTTC
NA,many,TRBV20-1,TRBJ2-7,CSAREGAGTYYEQYF,TGCAGTGCTAGAGAAGGGGCAGGAACTTACTACGAGCAGTACTTC
TRBD2,few,TRBV20-1,TRBJ2-1,CSANRGGSYNEQFF,TGCAGTGCTAATCGCGGGGGATCTTACAATGAGCAGTTCTTC
TRBD1,many,TRBV6-2/TRBV6-3,TRBJ2-7,CASRDRVTEQYF,TGTGCCAGCAGGGACAGGGTAACCGAGCAGTACTTC
NA,many,TRBV28,TRBJ2-5,CASSPQSGKIETQYF,TGTGCCAGCAGCCCACAATCCGGGAAAATTGAGACCCAGTACTTC
NA,many,TRBV20-1,TRBJ2-4,CSARVLLLAKNIQYF,TGCAGTGCTAGGGTTCTTTTACTAGCCAAAAACATTCAGTACTTC
TRBD1,many,TRBV5-1,TRBJ2-7,CASSPKDRGPPEQYF,TGCGCCAGCAGCCCCAAGGACAGGGGGCCACCCGAGCAGTACTTC
NA,medium-sized,TRBV5-1,TRBJ2-1,CASSPDGSSYNEQFF,TGCGCCAGCAGCCCTGACGGTAGCTCCTACAATGAGCAGTTCTTC
NA,many,TRBV28,TRBJ1-4,CASSSPGSYNEKLFF,TGTGCCAGCAGTTCGCCCGGCAGCTATAATGAAAAACTGTTTTTT
NA,many,TRBV20-1,TRBJ1-1,CSARDQGGSTEAFF,TGCAGTGCTAGAGACCAGGGTGGAAGCACTGAAGCTTTCTTT
TRBD1,many,TRBV20-1,TRBJ2-5,CSAKDRVGETQYF,TGCAGTGCTAAAGACAGGGTGGGAGAGACCCAGTACTTC
NA,many,TRBV4-1,TRBJ2-5,CASSQARTGGHSETQYF,TGCGCCAGCAGCCAAGCGAGAACGGGGGGACACTCAGAGACCCAGTACTTC
TRBD2,many,TRBV6-6,TRBJ2-1,CASSSGLAVYNEQFF,TGTGCCAGCAGTAGTGGACTAGCGGTCTACAATGAGCAGTTCTTC
NA,many,TRBV5-1,TRBJ1-5,CASSLGGNSNQPQHF,TGCGCCAGCAGCTTGGGGGGGAATAGCAATCAGCCCCAGCATTTT
TRBD2,NA,TRBV20-1,TRBJ2-4,CSASKPGGGAKNIQYF,TGCAGTGCTTCTAAACCGGGGGGGGGGGCCAAAAACATTCAGTACTTC
TRBD1,many,TRBV7-6,TRBJ1-4,CASSPRTGGVYEKLFF,TGTGCCAGCAGCCCGCGGACAGGGGGCGTCTATGAAAAACTGTTTTTT
NA,NA,TRBV7-9,TRBJ2-5,CASSSTGGLKTQYF,TGTGCCAGCAGCTCTACGGGCGGGCTGAAGACCCAGTACTTC
TRBD2,many,TRBV11-2,TRBJ2-7,CASSLAETSLYEQYF,TGTGCCAGCAGCTTAGCAGAGACTAGCCTGTACGAGCAGTACTTC
TRBD2,many,TRBV27,TRBJ2-7,CASHEGGSANPYEQYF,TGTGCCAGCCACGAAGGCGGGAGCGCAAACCCCTACGAGCAGTACTTC
TRBD1,few,TRBV18,TRBJ1-5,CASSPGQGAQPQHF,TGTGCCAGCTCACCGGGACAGGGTGCTCAGCCCCAGCATTTT